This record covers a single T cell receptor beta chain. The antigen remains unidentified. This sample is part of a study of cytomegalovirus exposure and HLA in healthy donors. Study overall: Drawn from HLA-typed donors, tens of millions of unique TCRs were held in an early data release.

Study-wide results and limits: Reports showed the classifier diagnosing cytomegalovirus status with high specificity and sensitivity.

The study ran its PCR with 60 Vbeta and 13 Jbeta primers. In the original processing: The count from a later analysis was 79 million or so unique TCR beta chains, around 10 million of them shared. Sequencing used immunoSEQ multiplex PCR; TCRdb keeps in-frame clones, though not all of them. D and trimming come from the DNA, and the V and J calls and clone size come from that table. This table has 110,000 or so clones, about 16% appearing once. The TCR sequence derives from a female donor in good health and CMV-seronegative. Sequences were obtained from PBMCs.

The CDR3 spells CASSNGLAGGPLAKNIQYF. CDR3 coding DNA: TGTGCCAGCAGCAACGGACTAGCGGGAGGCCCACTAGCCAAAAACATTCAGTACTTC. V is TRBV21-1 and J is TRBJ2-4; the D call in the table, TRBD2, was not verified against the DNA. TRBV21-1 represents a pseudogene. The CDR3 covers 19 residues.